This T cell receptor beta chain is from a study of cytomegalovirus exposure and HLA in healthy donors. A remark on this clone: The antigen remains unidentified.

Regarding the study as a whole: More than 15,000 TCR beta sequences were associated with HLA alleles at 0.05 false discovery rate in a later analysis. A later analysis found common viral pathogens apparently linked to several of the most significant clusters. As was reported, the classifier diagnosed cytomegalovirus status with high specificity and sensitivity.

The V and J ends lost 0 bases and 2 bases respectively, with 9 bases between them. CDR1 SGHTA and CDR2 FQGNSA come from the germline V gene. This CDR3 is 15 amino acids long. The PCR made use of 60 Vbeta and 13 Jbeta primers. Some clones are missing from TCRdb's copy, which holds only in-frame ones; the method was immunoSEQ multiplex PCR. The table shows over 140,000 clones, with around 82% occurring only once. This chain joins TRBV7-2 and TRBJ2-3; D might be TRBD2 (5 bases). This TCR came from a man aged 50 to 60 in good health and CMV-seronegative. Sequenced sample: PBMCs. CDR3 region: CASSLAVTTTDTQYF. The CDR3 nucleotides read TGTGCCAGCAGCTTAGCGGTGACTACCACAGATACGCAGTATTTT. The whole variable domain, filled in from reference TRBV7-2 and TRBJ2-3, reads GAGVSQSPSNKVTEKGKDVELRCDPISGHTALYWYRQSLGQGLEFLIYFQGNSAPDKSGLPSDRFSAERTGGSVSTLTIQRTQQEDSAVYLCASSLAVTTTDTQYFGPGTRLTVL.